This TCR beta chain was retrieved from a study of T cell responses to AZD1222 COVID-19 vaccine. On the study more broadly: Second-dose recipients at about 4 or about 12 weeks were treated as one pooled group.

The CDR3 extends over 13 amino acids. Trimming left V 4 bases short and J 6 bases short, with 13 bases between. Per the germline V gene, CDR1 is MNHEY and CDR2 is SVGAGI. Produced via immunoSEQ multiplex PCR; TCRdb's table is partial and in-frame only. The sample contains 100,000 to 150,000 clones, roughly 85% of which appear only once. This receptor was taken from an adult in good health. J is TRBJ2-7 and V is TRBV6-5, with D unresolved. The material was peripheral blood, obtained on day 0 of AZD1222 vaccination. DNA for the CDR3: TGTGCCAGCAGTTTCTCGGCACAATCCGAGCAGTACTTC. Its translation is CASSFSAQSEQYF.